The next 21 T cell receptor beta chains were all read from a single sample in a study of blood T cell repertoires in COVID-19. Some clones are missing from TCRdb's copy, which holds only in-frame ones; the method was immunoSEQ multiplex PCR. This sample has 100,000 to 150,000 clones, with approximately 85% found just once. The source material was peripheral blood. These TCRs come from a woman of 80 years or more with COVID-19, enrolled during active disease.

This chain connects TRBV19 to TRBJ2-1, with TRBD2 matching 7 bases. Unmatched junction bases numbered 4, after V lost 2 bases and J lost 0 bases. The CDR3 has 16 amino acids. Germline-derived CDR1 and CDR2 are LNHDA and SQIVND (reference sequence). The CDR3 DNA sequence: TGTGCCAGTAGTATACCGGCGGGAGTCTCCTACAATGAGCAGTTCTTC. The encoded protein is CASSIPAGVSYNEQFF.

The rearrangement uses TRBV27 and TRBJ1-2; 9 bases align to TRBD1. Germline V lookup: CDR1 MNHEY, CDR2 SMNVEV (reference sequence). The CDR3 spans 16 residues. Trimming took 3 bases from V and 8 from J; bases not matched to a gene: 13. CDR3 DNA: TGTGCCAGCAGTTTTTCTACCGGGACAGGGTATGGGGGCTACACCTTC. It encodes CASSFSTGTGYGGYTF.

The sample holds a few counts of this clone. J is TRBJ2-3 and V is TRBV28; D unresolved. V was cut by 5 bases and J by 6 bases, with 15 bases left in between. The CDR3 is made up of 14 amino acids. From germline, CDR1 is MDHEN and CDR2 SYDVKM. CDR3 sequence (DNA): TGTGCCAGCAGTCCCGCCCCAGCGTCCGATACGCAGTATTTT. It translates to CASSPAPASDTQYF.

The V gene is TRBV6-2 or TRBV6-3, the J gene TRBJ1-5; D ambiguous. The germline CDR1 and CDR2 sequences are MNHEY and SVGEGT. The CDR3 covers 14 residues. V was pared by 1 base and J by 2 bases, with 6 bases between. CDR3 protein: CASSYFSGNQPQHF. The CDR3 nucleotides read TGTGCCAGCAGTTACTTTAGCGGCAATCAGCCCCAGCATTTT.

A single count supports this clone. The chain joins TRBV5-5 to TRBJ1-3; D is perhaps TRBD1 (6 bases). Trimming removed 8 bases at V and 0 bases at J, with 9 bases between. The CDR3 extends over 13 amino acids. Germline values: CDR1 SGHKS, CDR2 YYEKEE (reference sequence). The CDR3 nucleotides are TGTGCCAGTACAGGGATCTCTGGAAACACCATATATTTT. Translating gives CASTGISGNTIYF.

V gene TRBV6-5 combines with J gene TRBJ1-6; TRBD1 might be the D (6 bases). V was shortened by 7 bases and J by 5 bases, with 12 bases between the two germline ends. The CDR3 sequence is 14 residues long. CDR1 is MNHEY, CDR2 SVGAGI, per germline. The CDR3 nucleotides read TGTGCCAGCACCCGGGGGGCCAATAATTCACCCCTCCACTTT. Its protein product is CASTRGANNSPLHF.

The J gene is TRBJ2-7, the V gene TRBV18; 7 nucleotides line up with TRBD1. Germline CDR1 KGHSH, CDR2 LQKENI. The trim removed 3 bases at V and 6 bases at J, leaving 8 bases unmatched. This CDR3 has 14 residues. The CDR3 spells CASSPRQGFGEQYF. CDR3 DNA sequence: TGTGCCAGCTCACCGAGACAGGGATTCGGCGAGCAGTACTTC. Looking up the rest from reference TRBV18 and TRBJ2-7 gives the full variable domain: NAGVMQNPRHLVRRRGQEARLRCSPMKGHSHVYWYRQLPEEGLKFMVYLQKENIIDESGMPKERFSAEFPKEGPSILRIQQVVRGDSAAYFCASSPRQGFGEQYFGPGTRLTVT.

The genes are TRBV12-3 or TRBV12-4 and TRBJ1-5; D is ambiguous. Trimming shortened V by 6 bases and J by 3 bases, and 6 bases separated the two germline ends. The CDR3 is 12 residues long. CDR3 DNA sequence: TGTGCCAGCAGCACCTACAATCAGCCCCAGCATTTT. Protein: CASSTYNQPQHF.

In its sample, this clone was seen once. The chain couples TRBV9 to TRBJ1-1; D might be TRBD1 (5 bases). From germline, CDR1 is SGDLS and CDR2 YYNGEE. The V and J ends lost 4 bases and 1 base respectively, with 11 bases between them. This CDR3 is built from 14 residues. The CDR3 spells CASSPEGSNTEAFF. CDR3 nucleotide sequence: TGTGCCAGCAGCCCGGAGGGGTCGAACACTGAAGCTTTCTTT.

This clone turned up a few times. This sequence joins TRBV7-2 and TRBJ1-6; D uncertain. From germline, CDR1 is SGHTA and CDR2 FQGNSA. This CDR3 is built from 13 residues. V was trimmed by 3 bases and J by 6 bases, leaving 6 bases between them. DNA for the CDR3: TGTGCCAGCAGCTTCCCCATTAATTCACCCCTCCACTTT. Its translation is CASSFPINSPLHF.

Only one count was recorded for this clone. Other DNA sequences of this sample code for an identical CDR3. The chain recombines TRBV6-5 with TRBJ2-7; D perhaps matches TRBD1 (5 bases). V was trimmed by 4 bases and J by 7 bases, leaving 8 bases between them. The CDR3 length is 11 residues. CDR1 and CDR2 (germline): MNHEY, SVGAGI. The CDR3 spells CASSLGPEQYF. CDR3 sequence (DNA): TGTGCCAGCAGTTTGGGGCCGGAGCAGTACTTC.

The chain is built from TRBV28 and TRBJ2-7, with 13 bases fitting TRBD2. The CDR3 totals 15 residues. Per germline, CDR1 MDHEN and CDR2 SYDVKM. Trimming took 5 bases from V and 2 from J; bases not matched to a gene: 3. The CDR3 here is CASSRGLAGAYEQYF. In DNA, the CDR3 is TGTGCCAGCAGTCGTGGACTAGCGGGGGCCTACGAGCAGTACTTC. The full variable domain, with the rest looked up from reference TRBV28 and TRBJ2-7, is DVKVTQSSRYLVKRTGEKVFLECVQDMDHENMFWYRQDPGLGLRLIYFSYDVKMKEKGDIPEGYSVSREKKERFSLILESASTNQTSMYLCASSRGLAGAYEQYFGPGTRLTVT.

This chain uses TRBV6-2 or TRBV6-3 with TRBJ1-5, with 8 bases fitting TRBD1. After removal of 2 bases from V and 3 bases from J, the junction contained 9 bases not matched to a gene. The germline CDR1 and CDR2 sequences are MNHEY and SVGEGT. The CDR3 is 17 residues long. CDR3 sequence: CASSYHRGQGFNQPQHF. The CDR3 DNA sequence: TGTGCCAGCAGTTACCACCGAGGACAGGGATTCAATCAGCCCCAGCATTTT.

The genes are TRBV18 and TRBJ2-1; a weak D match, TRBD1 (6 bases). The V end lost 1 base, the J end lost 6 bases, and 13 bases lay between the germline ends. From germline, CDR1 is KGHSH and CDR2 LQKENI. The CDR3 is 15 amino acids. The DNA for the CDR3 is TGTGCCAGCTCACCACGCTCAGGGGACCGCAATGAGCAGTTCTTC. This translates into CASSPRSGDRNEQFF.

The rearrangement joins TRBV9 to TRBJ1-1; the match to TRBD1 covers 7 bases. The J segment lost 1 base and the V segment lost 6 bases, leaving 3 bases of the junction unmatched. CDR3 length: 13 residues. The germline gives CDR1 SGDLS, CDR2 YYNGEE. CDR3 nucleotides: TGTGCCAGCACAGGGGGGCCGAACACTGAAGCTTTCTTT. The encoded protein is CASTGGPNTEAFF.

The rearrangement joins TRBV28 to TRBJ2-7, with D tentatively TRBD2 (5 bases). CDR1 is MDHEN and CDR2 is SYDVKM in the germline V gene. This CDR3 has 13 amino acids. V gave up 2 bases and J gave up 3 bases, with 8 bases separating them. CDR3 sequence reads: CASSLGSGYEQYF. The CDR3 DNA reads TGTGCCAGCAGTTTAGGGAGCGGCTACGAGCAGTACTTC.

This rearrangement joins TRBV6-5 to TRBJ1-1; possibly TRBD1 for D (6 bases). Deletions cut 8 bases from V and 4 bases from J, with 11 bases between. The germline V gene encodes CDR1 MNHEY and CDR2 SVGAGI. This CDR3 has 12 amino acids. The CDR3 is CASSGHFTEAFF. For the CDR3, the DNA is TGTGCCAGCTCGGGACATTTCACTGAAGCTTTCTTT.

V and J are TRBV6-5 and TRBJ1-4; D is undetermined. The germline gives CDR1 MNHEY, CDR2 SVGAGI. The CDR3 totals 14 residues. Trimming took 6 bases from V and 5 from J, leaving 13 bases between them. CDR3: CASRDTAGNEKLFF. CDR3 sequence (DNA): TGTGCCAGCAGAGATACGGCAGGCAATGAAAAACTGTTTTTT.

CDR3 DNA: TGTGCCAGCCCTGGGGAGGGTGGGCAGCCCCAGCATTTT. It codes for CASPGEGGQPQHF. The chain is built from TRBV27 and TRBJ1-5; D not resolved. Germline values: CDR1 MNHEY, CDR2 SMNVEV (reference sequence). This CDR3 has 13 residues. The germline V and J ends were trimmed by 8 bases and 7 bases, with 15 bases remaining between them.

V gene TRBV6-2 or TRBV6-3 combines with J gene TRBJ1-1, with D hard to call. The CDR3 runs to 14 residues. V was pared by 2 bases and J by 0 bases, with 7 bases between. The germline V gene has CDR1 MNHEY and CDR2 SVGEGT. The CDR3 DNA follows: TGTGCCAGCAGTTACCCGCCGGTGAACACTGAAGCTTTCTTT. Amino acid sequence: CASSYPPVNTEAFF.

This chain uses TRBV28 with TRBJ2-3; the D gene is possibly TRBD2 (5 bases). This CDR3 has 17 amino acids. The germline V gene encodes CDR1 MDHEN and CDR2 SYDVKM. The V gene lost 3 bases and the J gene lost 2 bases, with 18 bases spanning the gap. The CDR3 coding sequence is TGTGCCAGCAGTTTCAGGTCCGGACTCGGAATCACAGATACGCAGTATTTT. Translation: CASSFRSGLGITDTQYF.